Listed here are 3 T cell receptor beta chains from one sample, sequenced in a study of blood T cell repertoires in COVID-19. Using immunoSEQ multiplex PCR, the repertoire was profiled, and TCRdb retains in-frame clones only, with some absent. The sample lists 140,000 to 150,000 clones; around 73% were seen once. Specimen: PBMCs or T cells enriched from blood (not recorded which). These receptors all come from a woman in her fifties or sixties who had recovered from COVID-19.

The CDR3 DNA follows: TGTGCCAGCAGCCCCCCCAGTAGCAATCAGCCCCAGCATTTT. Amino acids: CASSPPSSNQPQHF. The chain uses TRBV28 and TRBJ1-5; D is uncertain. Germline-derived CDR1 and CDR2 are MDHEN and SYDVKM. This CDR3 comprises 14 residues. V was trimmed by 6 bases and J by 0 bases, leaving 9 bases between them.

The chain couples TRBV23-1 to TRBJ2-5; TRBD2 might be the D (7 bases). TRBV23-1 is an ORF, with its function uncertain. CDR3 length equals 18 residues. Trimming cost V 0 bases and J 1 base, with 18 bases left between them. In DNA, the CDR3 is TGCGCCAGCAGTCAATCTTCTCCTGGAGGGGGGGTCCAAGAGACCCAGTACTTC. Encoded protein: CASSQSSPGGGVQETQYF.

For this clone: Other nucleotide sequences from this sample produce the same CDR3. The rearrangement uses TRBV18 and TRBJ1-2; TRBD1 matches 7 bases. With V trimmed by 3 bases and J by 6 bases, 4 bases remained unmatched. The CDR3 is 13 residues long. Looked up from germline, CDR1 is KGHSH and CDR2 is LQKENI. The CDR3 sequence: CASSPRTGDGYTF. As DNA, the CDR3 is TGTGCCAGCTCACCGAGAACAGGGGATGGCTACACCTTC.